Each of the 15 T cell receptor beta chains below was sequenced from the same sample in a study of cytomegalovirus exposure and HLA in healthy donors. TCRdb's table, derived via immunoSEQ multiplex PCR, lists solely in-frame clones and lacks some. The profile shows 70,000 or so clones, about 94% of them singletons. The sequenced sample consisted of PBMCs. The source of these receptors is a man aged 18 to 30 in good health and CMV-seropositive.

V gene TRBV28 combines with J gene TRBJ2-1, with a weak D call TRBD2 (6 bases). The CDR3 totals 16 residues. The germline gives CDR1 MDHEN, CDR2 SYDVKM. Trimming left V 4 bases short and J 3 bases short, with 16 bases between. DNA of the CDR3: TGTGCCAGCAGTTCCCCCCGACTGCGGGGCTACAATGAGCAGTTCTTC. Protein sequence: CASSSPRLRGYNEQFF.

The genes are TRBV28 and TRBJ1-2; D uncertain. The germline V and J ends were trimmed by 6 bases and 5 bases, with 10 bases remaining between them. Looked up from germline, CDR1 is MDHEN and CDR2 is SYDVKM. This CDR3 region has 12 residues. The CDR3 reads CASSHSVYGYTF. The CDR3 DNA sequence: TGTGCCAGCAGCCACTCGGTGTATGGCTACACCTTC.

This clone was seen just once. The chain has TRBV5-1 and TRBJ2-3; 9 positions agree with TRBD1. The CDR3 is 14 amino acids. The germline V gene encodes CDR1 SGHRS and CDR2 YFSETQ. J lost 4 bases, V lost 4 bases, and 4 bases had no gene match. The CDR3: CASSSTGGADTQYF. The DNA of the CDR3 is TGCGCCAGCAGCAGCACAGGGGGCGCAGATACGCAGTATTTT.

The V gene is TRBV28, the J gene TRBJ1-1, with a weak D call TRBD1 (5 bases). The V end was cut by 5 bases, the J end by 1 base, with 20 bases between. The CDR3 runs to 17 residues. Per germline, CDR1 MDHEN and CDR2 SYDVKM. The CDR3 nucleotides are TGTGCCAGCAGTCCACACGAAGGAACAGGCACGAACACTGAAGCTTTCTTT. It yields the protein CASSPHEGTGTNTEAFF.

This chain links TRBV28 with TRBJ1-4; 8 bases agree with TRBD1. The CDR3 is 16 amino acids. CDR1 is MDHEN, CDR2 SYDVKM, per germline. Trimming cost V 6 bases and J 8 bases; bases outside gene matches: 14. The CDR3 coding sequence is TGTGCCAGCAGCCAACTACTCGACAGGGGAGGGGAAAAACTGTTTTTT. Its translation: CASSQLLDRGGEKLFF.

The gene calls are TRBV28 and TRBJ2-3; TRBD1 agrees at 7 bases. Germline V gene sequence: CDR1 MDHEN, CDR2 SYDVKM. The CDR3 contains 15 residues. Germline trimming cut 6 bases from V and 3 bases from J; bases unmatched to any gene: 9. This CDR3 is CASSHGTVGTDTQYF. CDR3 bases: TGTGCCAGCAGCCACGGGACAGTGGGGACAGATACGCAGTATTTT.

V usage is TRBV11-2 and J usage is TRBJ1-4; 9 positions match TRBD1. V shed 5 bases, J shed 6 bases, and the junction held 4 bases outside the gene matches. The germline V gene encodes CDR1 SGHAT and CDR2 FQNNGV. The CDR3 spans 14 residues. The CDR3 here is CASSHRGRDEKLFF. CDR3 in DNA: TGTGCCAGCAGCCACAGGGGGCGAGATGAAAAACTGTTTTTT.

The chain combines TRBV6-8 with TRBJ1-5; a possible D gene is TRBD1 (5 bases). Germline V gene lookup returns CDR1 MNHGY and CDR2 SAAAGT. CDR3 size: 16 residues. V lost 3 bases to trimming and J lost 7 bases, with 19 bases between them. As DNA, the CDR3 is TGTGCCAGCAGTTATGCTTCATTCGGCCGGGGGCAGCCCCAGCATTTT. Encoded protein: CASSYASFGRGQPQHF.

The rearrangement links TRBV2 to TRBJ1-3, with TRBD1 as a possible D gene (6 bases). Trimming stripped 4 bases from V and 2 bases from J, with 9 bases between. CDR1 is SNHLY and CDR2 is FYNNEI in the germline V gene. The CDR3 covers 14 residues. CDR3 sequence reads: CASSGGGPGNTIYF. CDR3 in DNA: TGTGCCAGCAGTGGCGGGGGGCCTGGAAACACCATATATTTT.

This chain links TRBV27 with TRBJ2-6; TRBD1 agrees at 9 bases. Germline-derived CDR1 and CDR2 are MNHEY and SMNVEV (reference sequence). The CDR3 spans 18 residues. The V and J ends lost 6 bases and 0 bases, in that order; junction bases with no gene match: 9. Here the CDR3 DNA reads TGTGCCAGCAGCTACACAGGGGGCCCAGCCTCTGGGGCCAACGTCCTGACTTTC. Its protein is CASSYTGGPASGANVLTF.

This clone was counted once. This chain joins TRBV4-1 and TRBJ2-4, with D possibly being TRBD2 (6 bases). This CDR3 contains 18 residues. V lost 1 base and J lost 0, with 16 bases in between. CDR1 and CDR2 from the germline V gene are MGHRA and YSYEKL. CDR3 in amino acids: CASSQGVAVGVAKNIQYF. The CDR3 DNA reads TGCGCCAGCAGCCAAGGGGTAGCGGTGGGAGTAGCCAAAAACATTCAGTACTTC.

This chain links TRBV4-2 with TRBJ1-5, with D uncertain. V lost 1 base and J 0 bases, leaving 7 bases between the germline ends. The CDR3 sequence is 15 residues long. Germline V gene sequence: CDR1 LGHNA, CDR2 YNFKEQ. DNA for the CDR3: TGTGCCAGCAGCCAAGTCGAGAATAGCAATCAGCCCCAGCATTTT. It specifies CASSQVENSNQPQHF.

V is TRBV6-5 and J is TRBJ2-7, with D possibly matching TRBD1 (6 bases). V lost 6 bases to trimming and J lost 3 bases, with 12 bases between them. Looked up from germline, CDR1 is MNHEY and CDR2 is SVGAGI. The CDR3 contains 13 residues. Written as DNA, the CDR3 is TGTGCCAGCAGCCCCAAAGGGGGCTACGAGCAGTACTTC. Encoded protein: CASSPKGGYEQYF.

This chain links TRBV19 with TRBJ1-1; 7 bases map to TRBD1. Germline V lookup: CDR1 LNHDA, CDR2 SQIVND (reference sequence). Trimming at V came to 6 bases and at J to 1 base, leaving 8 bases not matched to a gene. This CDR3 has 15 amino acids. The CDR3 sequence is CASSHRGRGNTEAFF. The CDR3 DNA reads TGTGCCAGTAGCCATAGGGGGCGCGGGAACACTGAAGCTTTCTTT. The full variable domain, its missing parts supplied by reference TRBV19 and TRBJ1-1, is DGGITQSPKYLFRKEGQNVTLSCEQNLNHDAMYWYRQDPGQGLRLIYYSQIVNDFQKGDIAEGYSVSREKKESFPLTVTSAQKNPTAFYLCASSHRGRGNTEAFFGQGTRLTVV.

The rearrangement joins TRBV5-1 to TRBJ2-3, with 7 bases fitting TRBD2. The germline gives CDR1 SGHRS, CDR2 YFSETQ. CDR3 length: 15 residues. The J segment lost 5 bases and the V segment lost 2 bases, leaving 8 bases of the junction unmatched. CDR3 sequence: CASSLLGGRRDTQYF. The CDR3 bases are TGCGCCAGCAGCTTATTAGGCGGGAGAAGAGATACGCAGTATTTT.